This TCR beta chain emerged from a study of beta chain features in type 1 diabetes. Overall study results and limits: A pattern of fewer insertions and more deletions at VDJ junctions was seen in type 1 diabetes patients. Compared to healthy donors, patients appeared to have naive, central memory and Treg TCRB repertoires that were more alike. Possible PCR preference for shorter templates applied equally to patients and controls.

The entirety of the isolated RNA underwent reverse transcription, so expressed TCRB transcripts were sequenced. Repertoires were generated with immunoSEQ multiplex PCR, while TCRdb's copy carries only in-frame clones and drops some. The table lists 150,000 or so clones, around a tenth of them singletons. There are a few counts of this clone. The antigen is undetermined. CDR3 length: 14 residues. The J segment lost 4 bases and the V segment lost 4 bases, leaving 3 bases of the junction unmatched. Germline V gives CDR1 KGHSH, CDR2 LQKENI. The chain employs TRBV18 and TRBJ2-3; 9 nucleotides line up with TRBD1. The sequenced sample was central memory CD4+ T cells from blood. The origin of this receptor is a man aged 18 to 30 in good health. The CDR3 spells CASSRTGVADTQYF. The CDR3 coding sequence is TGTGCCAGCTCACGGACAGGGGTGGCAGATACGCAGTATTTT.